This T cell receptor beta chain stems from a study of T cells after yellow fever vaccination. At the level of the study: Those fractions that held only low numbers of cells were prepared using the SMART-Seq v4 Ultra Low Input RNA kit. The study's findings and limits: Primary-vaccination clones mostly resurfaced post-booster (about 95% CD4, more than 85% CD8).

J gave up 6 bases and V 0 bases, and 6 bases lay outside the gene matches. The CDR3 contains 16 residues. Per the germline V gene, CDR1 is MNHEY and CDR2 is SMNVEV (reference sequence). Many counts were recorded for this clonotype. TCRdb passed the 5' RACE reads through MiXCR, listing each CDR3 protein once. The sample has about 25,000 distinct CDR3 sequences; 3% to 4% are singletons. This chain connects TRBV27 to TRBJ2-2; 8 positions agree with TRBD1. This material consisted of PBMCs, either bulk or a sorted T-cell subset (CD4+, CD8+, memory, or dextramer-sorted; not recorded which), taken roughly seven weeks after the first yellow fever vaccination. This receptor was obtained from a man aged 18 to 35 who received the YFV17D yellow fever vaccine. The CDR3 reads CASSLSRQGYAGELFF. DNA of the CDR3: TGTGCCAGCAGTTTATCGAGACAGGGGTACGCCGGGGAGCTGTTTTTT.